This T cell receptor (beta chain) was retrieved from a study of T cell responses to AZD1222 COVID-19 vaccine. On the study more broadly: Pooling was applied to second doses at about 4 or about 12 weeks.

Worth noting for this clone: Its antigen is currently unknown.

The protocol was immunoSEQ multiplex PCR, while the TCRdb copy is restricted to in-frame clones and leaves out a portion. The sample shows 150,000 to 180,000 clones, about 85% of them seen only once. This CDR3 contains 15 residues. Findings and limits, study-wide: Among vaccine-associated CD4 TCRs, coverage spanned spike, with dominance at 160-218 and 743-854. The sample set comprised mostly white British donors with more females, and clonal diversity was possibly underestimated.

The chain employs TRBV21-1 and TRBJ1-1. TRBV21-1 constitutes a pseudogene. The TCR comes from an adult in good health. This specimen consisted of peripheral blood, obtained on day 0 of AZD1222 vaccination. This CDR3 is CASSKSEELNTEAFF. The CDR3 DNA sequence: TGTGCCAGCAGCAAATCTGAGGAACTGAACACTGAAGCTTTCTTT.